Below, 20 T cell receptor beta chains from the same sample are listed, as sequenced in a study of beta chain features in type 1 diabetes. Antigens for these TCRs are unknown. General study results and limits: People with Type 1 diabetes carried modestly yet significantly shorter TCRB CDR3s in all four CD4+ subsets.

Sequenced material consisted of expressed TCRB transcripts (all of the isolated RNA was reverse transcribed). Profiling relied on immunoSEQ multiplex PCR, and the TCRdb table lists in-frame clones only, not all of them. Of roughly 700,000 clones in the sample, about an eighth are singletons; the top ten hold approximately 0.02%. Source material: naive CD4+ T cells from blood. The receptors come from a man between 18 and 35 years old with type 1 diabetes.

CDR3 DNA sequence: TGTGCCAGCAGCTCAGAGTTCTATGGCTACACCTTC. As protein: CASSSEFYGYTF. The chain is built from TRBV9 and TRBJ1-2; unclear D gene. Trimming cost V 4 bases and J 4 bases, with 8 bases left between them. The CDR3 runs 12 residues. Germline CDR1 reads SGDLS; CDR2 reads YYNGEE.

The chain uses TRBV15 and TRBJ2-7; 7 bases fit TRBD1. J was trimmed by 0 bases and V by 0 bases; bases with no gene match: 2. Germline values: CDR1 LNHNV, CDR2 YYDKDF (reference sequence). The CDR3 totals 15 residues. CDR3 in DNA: TGTGCCACCAGCAGAGATTCAGGGGGCTCCTACGAGCAGTACTTC. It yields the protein CATSRDSGGSYEQYF.

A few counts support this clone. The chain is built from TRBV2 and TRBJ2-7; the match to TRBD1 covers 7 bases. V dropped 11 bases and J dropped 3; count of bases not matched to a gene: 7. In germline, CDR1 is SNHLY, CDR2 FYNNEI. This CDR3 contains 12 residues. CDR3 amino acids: CAGHGDSYEQYF. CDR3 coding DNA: TGTGCCGGACACGGGGACAGCTACGAGCAGTACTTC.

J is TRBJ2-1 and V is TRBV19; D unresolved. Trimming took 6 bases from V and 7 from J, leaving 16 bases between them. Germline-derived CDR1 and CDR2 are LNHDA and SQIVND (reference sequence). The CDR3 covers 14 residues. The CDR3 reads CASRFRAGLNEQFF. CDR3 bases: TGTGCCAGTAGGTTTCGAGCAGGTTTAAATGAGCAGTTCTTC. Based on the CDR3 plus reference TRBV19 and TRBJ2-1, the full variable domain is DGGITQSPKYLFRKEGQNVTLSCEQNLNHDAMYWYRQDPGQGLRLIYYSQIVNDFQKGDIAEGYSVSREKKESFPLTVTSAQKNPTAFYLCASRFRAGLNEQFFGPGTRLTVL.

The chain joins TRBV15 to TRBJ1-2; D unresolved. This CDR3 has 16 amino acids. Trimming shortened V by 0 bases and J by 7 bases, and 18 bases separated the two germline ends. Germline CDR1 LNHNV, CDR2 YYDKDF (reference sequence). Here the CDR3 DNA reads TGTGCCACCAGCAGAGATTGGACGGTTGGGGAGGGTGGCTACACCTTC. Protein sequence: CATSRDWTVGEGGYTF.

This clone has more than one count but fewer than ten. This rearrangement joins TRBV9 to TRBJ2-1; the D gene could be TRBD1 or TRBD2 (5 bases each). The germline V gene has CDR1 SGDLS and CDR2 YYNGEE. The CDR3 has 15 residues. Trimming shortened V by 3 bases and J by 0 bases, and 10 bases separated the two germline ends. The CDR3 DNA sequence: TGTGCCAGCAGCGGAGGGACGGTCTCCTACAATGAGCAGTTCTTC. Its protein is CASSGGTVSYNEQFF.

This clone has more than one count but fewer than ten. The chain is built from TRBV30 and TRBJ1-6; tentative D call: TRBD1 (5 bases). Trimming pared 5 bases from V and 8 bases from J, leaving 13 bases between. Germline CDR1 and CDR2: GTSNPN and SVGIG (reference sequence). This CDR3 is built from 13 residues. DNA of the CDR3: TGTGCCTGGGCCCCGGGACCTTATTCACCCCTCCACTTT. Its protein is CAWAPGPYSPLHF. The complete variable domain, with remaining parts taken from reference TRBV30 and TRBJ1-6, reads SQTIHQWPATLVQPVGSPLSLECTVEGTSNPNLYWYRQAAGRGLQLLFYSVGIGQISSEVPQNLSASRPQDRQFILSSKKLLLSDSGFYLCAWAPGPYSPLHFGNGTRLTVT.

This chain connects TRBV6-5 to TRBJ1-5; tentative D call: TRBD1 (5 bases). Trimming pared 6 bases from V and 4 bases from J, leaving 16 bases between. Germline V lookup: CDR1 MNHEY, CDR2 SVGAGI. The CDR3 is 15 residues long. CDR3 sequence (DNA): TGTGCCAGCAGCCCGTACCGGGGGGAAAATCAGCCCCAGCATTTT. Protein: CASSPYRGENQPQHF.

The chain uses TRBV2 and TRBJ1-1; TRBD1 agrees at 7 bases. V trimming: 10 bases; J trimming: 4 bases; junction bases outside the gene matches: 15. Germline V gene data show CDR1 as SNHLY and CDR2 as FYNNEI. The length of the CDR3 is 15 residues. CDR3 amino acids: CATLQGLLSGTEAFF. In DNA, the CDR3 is TGTGCCACATTACAGGGGCTGCTATCAGGCACTGAAGCTTTCTTT.

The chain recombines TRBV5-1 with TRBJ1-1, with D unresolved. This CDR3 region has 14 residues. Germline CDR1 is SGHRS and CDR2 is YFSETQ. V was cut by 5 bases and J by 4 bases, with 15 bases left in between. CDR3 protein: CASRPRVASTEAFF. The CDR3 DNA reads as TGCGCCAGCAGGCCCCGGGTTGCGAGCACTGAAGCTTTCTTT.

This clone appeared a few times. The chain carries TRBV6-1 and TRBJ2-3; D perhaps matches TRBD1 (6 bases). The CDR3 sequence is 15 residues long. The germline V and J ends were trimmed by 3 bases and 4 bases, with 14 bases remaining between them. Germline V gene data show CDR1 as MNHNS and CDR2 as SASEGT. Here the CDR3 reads CASSDSAGVADTQYF. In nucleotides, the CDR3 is TGTGCCAGCAGTGATTCGGCAGGGGTGGCAGATACGCAGTATTTT.

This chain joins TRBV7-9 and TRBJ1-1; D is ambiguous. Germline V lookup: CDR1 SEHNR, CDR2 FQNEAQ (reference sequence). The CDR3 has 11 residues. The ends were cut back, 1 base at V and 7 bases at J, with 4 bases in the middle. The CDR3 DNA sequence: TGTGCCAGCAGCTTAGGTGATGAAGCTTTCTTT. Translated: CASSLGDEAFF.

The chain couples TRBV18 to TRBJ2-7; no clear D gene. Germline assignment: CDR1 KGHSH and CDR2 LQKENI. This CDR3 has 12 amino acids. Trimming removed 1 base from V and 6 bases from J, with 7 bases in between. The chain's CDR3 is CASSPQVGEQYF. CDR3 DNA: TGTGCCAGCTCACCACAAGTAGGCGAGCAGTACTTC.

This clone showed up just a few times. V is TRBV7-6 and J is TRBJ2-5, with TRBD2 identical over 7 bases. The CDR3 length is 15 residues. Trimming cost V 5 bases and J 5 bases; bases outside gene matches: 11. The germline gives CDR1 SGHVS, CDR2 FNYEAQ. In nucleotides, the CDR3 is TGTGCCAGCAGCGAGGGAATGGCGGGGGTGGAGACCCAGTACTTC. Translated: CASSEGMAGVETQYF.

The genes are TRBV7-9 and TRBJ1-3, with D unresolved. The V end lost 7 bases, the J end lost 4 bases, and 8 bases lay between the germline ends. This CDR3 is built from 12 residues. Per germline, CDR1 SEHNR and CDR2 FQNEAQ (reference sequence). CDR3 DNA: TGTGCCAGCACCTCCGGCGGAAACACCATATATTTT. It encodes CASTSGGNTIYF.

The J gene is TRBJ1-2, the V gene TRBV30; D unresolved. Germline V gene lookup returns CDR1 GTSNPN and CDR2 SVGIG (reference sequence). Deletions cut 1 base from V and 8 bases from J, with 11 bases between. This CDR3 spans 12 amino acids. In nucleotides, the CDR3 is TGTGCCTGGAGTGCAAACTTGGAGGGCTACACCTTC. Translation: CAWSANLEGYTF.

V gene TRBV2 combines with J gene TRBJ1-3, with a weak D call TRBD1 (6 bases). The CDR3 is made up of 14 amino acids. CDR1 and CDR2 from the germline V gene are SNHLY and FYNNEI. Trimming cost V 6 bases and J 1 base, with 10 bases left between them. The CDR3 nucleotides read TGTGCCAGCAGCTATACAGGGTCTGGAAACACCATATATTTT. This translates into CASSYTGSGNTIYF.

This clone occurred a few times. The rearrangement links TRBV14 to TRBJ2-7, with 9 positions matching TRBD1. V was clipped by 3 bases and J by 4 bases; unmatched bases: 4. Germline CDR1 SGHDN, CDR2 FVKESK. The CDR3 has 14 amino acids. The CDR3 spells CASSQGQGIYEQYF. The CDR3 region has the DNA TGTGCCAGCAGCCAGGGACAGGGAATATACGAGCAGTACTTC.

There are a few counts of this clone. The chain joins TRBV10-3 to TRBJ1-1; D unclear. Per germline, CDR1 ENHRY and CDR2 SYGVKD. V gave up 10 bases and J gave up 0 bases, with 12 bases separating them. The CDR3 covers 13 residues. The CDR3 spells CATRRTLNTEAFF. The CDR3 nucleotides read TGTGCCACCAGACGGACCTTGAACACTGAAGCTTTCTTT.

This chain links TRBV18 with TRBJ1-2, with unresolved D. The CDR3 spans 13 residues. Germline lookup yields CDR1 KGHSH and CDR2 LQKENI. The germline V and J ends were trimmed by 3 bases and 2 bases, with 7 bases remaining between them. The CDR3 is CASSPSANYGYTF. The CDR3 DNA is TGTGCCAGCTCACCGTCAGCCAACTATGGCTACACCTTC.